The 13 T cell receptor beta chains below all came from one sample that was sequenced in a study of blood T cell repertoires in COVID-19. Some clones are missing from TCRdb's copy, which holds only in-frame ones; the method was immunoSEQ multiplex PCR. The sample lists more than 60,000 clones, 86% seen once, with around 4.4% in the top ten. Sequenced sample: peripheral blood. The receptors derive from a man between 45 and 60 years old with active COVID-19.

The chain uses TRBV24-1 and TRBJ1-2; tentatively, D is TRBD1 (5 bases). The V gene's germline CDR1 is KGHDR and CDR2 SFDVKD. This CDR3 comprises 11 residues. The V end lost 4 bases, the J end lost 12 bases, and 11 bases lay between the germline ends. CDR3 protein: CATSEWDLHTF. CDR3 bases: TGTGCCACCAGTGAATGGGACTTGCACACCTTC.

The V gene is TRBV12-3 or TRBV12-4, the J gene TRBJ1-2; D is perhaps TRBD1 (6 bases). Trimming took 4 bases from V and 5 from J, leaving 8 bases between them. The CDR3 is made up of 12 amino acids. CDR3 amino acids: CASSSQGYGYTF. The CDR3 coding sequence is TGTGCCAGCAGTTCCCAGGGGTATGGCTACACCTTC.

In DNA, the CDR3 is TGTGCCATCAGTGGGACAAGGTCTGAGGCGGGAGTCCTCTACGAGCAGTACTTC. Translating it yields CAISGTRSEAGVLYEQYF. The J gene is TRBJ2-7, the V gene TRBV10-3, with 7 bases aligning to TRBD2. Germline V lookup: CDR1 ENHRY, CDR2 SYGVKD. The J segment lost 3 bases and the V segment lost 4 bases, leaving 18 bases of the junction unmatched. The CDR3 covers 18 residues.

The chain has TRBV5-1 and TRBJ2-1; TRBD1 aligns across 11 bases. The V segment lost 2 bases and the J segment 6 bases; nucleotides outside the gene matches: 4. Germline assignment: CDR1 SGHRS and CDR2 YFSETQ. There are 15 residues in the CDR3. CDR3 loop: CASSFEDRGLNEQFF. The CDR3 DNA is TGCGCCAGCAGCTTTGAGGACAGGGGGCTCAATGAGCAGTTCTTC.

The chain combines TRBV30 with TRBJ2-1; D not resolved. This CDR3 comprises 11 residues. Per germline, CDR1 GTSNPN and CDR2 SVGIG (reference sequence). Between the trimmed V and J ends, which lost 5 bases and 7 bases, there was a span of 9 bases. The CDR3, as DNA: TGTGCCTGGGGTATCGGGAATGAGCAGTTCTTC. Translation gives CAWGIGNEQFF.

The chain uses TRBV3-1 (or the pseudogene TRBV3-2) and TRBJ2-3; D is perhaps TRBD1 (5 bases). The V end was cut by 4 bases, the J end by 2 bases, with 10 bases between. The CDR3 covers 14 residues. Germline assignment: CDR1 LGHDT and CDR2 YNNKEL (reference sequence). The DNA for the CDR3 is TGTGCCAGCAGCCTCTGGACAAACACAGATACGCAGTATTTT. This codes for CASSLWTNTDTQYF.

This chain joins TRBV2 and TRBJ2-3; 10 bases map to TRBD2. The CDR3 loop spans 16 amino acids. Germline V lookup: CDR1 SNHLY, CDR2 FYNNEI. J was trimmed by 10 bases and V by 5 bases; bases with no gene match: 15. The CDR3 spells CASSTILAGTSPSQYF. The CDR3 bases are TGTGCCAGCAGTACAATACTAGCGGGGACCTCCCCTTCGCAGTATTTT.

The CDR3 sequence: CASSSQGIYNEQFF. The DNA of the CDR3 is TGTGCCAGCAGTTCGCAGGGGATCTACAATGAGCAGTTCTTC. The rearrangement joins TRBV6-5 to TRBJ2-1; possible D gene TRBD1, 6 bases. The CDR3 has 14 amino acids. Trimming removed 4 bases from V and 3 bases from J, with 10 bases in between. CDR1 is MNHEY, CDR2 SVGAGI, per germline.

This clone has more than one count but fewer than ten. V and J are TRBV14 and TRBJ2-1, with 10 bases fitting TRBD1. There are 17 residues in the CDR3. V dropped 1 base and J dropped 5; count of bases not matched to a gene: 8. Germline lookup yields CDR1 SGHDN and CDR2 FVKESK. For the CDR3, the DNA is TGTGCCAGCAGCCAAGGCTGGGACAGGGGCGCTAACAATGAGCAGTTCTTC. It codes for CASSQGWDRGANNEQFF.

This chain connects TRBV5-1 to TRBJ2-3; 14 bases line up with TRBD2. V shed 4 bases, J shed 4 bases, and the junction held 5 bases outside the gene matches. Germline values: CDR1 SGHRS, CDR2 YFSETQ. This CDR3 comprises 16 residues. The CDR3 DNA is TGCGCCAGCAGCGGGACTAGCGGGAGTTTTGCAGATACGCAGTATTTT. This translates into CASSGTSGSFADTQYF.

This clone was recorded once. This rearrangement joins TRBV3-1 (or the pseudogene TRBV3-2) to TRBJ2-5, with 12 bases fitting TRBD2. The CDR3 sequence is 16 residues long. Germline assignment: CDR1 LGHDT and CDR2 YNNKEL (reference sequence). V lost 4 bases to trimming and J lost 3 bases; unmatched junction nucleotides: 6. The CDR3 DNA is TGTGCCAGCAGCCTCAGGACTAGCGGGGCAAAAGAGACCCAGTACTTC. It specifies CASSLRTSGAKETQYF.

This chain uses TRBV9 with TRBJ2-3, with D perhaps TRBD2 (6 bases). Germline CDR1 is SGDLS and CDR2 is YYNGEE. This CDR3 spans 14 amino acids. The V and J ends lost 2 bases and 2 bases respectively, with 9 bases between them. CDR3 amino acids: CASSVGLNTDTQYF. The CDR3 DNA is TGTGCCAGCAGCGTCGGACTAAACACAGATACGCAGTATTTT.

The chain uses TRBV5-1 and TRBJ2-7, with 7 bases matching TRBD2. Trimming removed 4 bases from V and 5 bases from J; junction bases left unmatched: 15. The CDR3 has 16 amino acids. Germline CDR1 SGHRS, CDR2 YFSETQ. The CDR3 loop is CASSPLVGGRNDEQYF. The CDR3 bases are TGCGCCAGCAGCCCGTTGGTCGGCGGGAGAAATGACGAGCAGTACTTC.